One and the same sample provided the 12 T cell receptor beta chains below, sequenced in a study of T cells in localized non-small cell lung cancer. The data were produced by immunoSEQ multiplex PCR, yet TCRdb's version contains in-frame clones alone and is incomplete. The data show over a thousand clones, over 20% seen once. The sequenced sample was normal lung tissue next to the tumor, obtained before any cancer treatment. These receptors were obtained from a woman aged 35-70 years with stage I lung adenocarcinoma.

The J gene is TRBJ2-5, the V gene TRBV19; 7 nucleotides line up with TRBD1. This CDR3 region has 15 residues. The trim removed 5 bases at V and 4 bases at J, leaving 10 bases unmatched. CDR1 LNHDA and CDR2 SQIVND come from the germline V gene (reference sequence). This CDR3 reads CASSSSTGWGETQYF. The CDR3 DNA reads as TGTGCCAGTAGTTCCTCGACAGGGTGGGGAGAGACCCAGTACTTC. Filled out from reference TRBV19 and TRBJ2-5, the complete variable domain reads DGGITQSPKYLFRKEGQNVTLSCEQNLNHDAMYWYRQDPGQGLRLIYYSQIVNDFQKGDIAEGYSVSREKKESFPLTVTSAQKNPTAFYLCASSSSTGWGETQYFGPGTRLLVL.

This clone is medium-sized. The V call is TRBV11-3, the J call TRBJ2-7, with TRBD1 matching over 10 bases. J gave up 0 bases and V 4 bases, and 3 bases lay outside the gene matches. CDR3 size: 15 residues. Looked up from germline, CDR1 is SGHNT and CDR2 is YENEEA. The CDR3 is CASSWGQGSSYEQYF. The CDR3 DNA is TGTGCCAGCAGCTGGGGACAGGGGAGCTCCTACGAGCAGTACTTC.

The rearrangement uses TRBV19 and TRBJ2-1; D is possibly TRBD1 (7 bases). The CDR3 runs 14 residues. Germline lookup yields CDR1 LNHDA and CDR2 SQIVND (reference sequence). Deletions cut 9 bases from V and 7 bases from J, with 19 bases between. The DNA of the CDR3 is TGTGCCAGCACGAACCTACAGGGGAGGAATGAGCAGTTCTTC. This gives the protein CASTNLQGRNEQFF.

This clone was recorded at least ten times. The chain couples TRBV11-3 to TRBJ2-5; TRBD2 matches at 9 bases. The V segment lost 8 bases and the J segment 0 bases; nucleotides outside the gene matches: 13. The CDR3 spans 17 residues. Germline loops: CDR1 SGHNT, CDR2 YENEEA. CDR3 sequence (DNA): TGTGCCAGCTGGGCGGGAGGGCCAAGCCTGTACCAAGAGACCCAGTACTTC. Its protein is CASWAGGPSLYQETQYF.

This clone was seen more than once but under ten times. V is TRBV14 and J is TRBJ2-3; D not resolved. V dropped 6 bases and J dropped 4 bases, with 14 bases sitting between them. CDR3 length: 14 residues. CDR1 and CDR2 from the germline V gene are SGHDN and FVKESK. CDR3 sequence: CASSSLNSPDTQYF. The DNA of the CDR3 is TGTGCCAGCAGTTCACTGAACAGCCCAGATACGCAGTATTTT.

This clone was seen a few times. This chain joins TRBV11-3 and TRBJ1-2, with D possibly being TRBD1 (5 bases). V shed 5 bases and J shed 3 bases, with 16 bases lying between them. The germline CDR1 and CDR2 sequences are SGHNT and YENEEA. The CDR3 runs to 15 residues. The CDR3 nucleotides are TGTGCCAGCAGCCTCGGGCCGACAGACTACTATGGCTACACCTTC. It specifies CASSLGPTDYYGYTF.

This chain uses TRBV19 with TRBJ1-2; D uncertain. The V end lost 3 bases, the J end lost 4 bases, and 6 bases lay between the germline ends. Germline CDR1 and CDR2: LNHDA and SQIVND (reference sequence). This CDR3 region has 12 residues. CDR3 amino acids: CASSMPVYGYTF. CDR3 nucleotides: TGTGCCAGTAGTATGCCAGTCTATGGCTACACCTTC.

This clone has just a few counts. The rearrangement links TRBV6-8 to TRBJ2-1; 9 bases line up with TRBD2. CDR1 and CDR2 (germline): MNHGY, SAAAGT. After removal of 8 bases from V and 4 bases from J, the junction contained 9 bases not matched to a gene. The CDR3 extends over 15 amino acids. The CDR3 reads CASHNVAGAYNEQFF. The CDR3 coding sequence is TGTGCCAGCCATAACGTAGCGGGAGCATACAATGAGCAGTTCTTC.

This clone was recorded only once. The chain has TRBV28 and TRBJ2-3; 12 bases agree with TRBD2. V lost 5 bases to trimming and J lost 0 bases; unmatched junction nucleotides: 6. The germline CDR1 and CDR2 sequences are MDHEN and SYDVKM. The CDR3 has 17 residues. The CDR3 bases are TGTGCCAGCAGTCAGAGGACTAGCGGGGCTAGCACAGATACGCAGTATTTT. Its translation is CASSQRTSGASTDTQYF.

This clone ranks as medium-sized. This chain joins TRBV6-8 and TRBJ1-2, with 11 bases fitting TRBD1. The CDR3 runs to 13 residues. The V gene's germline CDR1 is MNHGY and CDR2 SAAAGT. V dropped 10 bases and J dropped 8; count of bases not matched to a gene: 9. The CDR3 protein is CATIGQGAAGYTF. CDR3 sequence (DNA): TGTGCCACCATAGGACAGGGGGCGGCCGGCTACACCTTC.

This clone counts as hyperexpanded. This chain joins TRBV4-1 and TRBJ1-1; maybe TRBD1 (6 bases). CDR3 size: 16 residues. From germline, CDR1 is MGHRA and CDR2 YSYEKL. The V gene lost 0 bases and the J gene lost 1 base, with 12 bases spanning the gap. Here the CDR3 DNA reads TGCGCCAGCAGCCAAGAGCGGGGGGCGGGGAACACTGAAGCTTTCTTT. As protein: CASSQERGAGNTEAFF.

This clone has more than one count but fewer than ten. The V call is TRBV11-3, the J call TRBJ2-3, with 10 bases that match TRBD2. This CDR3 is built from 14 residues. Germline V gene data show CDR1 as SGHNT and CDR2 as YENEEA. With 5 bases clipped from V and 1 base from J, the junction kept 0 bases outside the gene matches. The CDR3 region has the DNA TGTGCCAGCAGCGGGACTAGCGGCACAGATACGCAGTATTTT. Amino acids: CASSGTSGTDTQYF.